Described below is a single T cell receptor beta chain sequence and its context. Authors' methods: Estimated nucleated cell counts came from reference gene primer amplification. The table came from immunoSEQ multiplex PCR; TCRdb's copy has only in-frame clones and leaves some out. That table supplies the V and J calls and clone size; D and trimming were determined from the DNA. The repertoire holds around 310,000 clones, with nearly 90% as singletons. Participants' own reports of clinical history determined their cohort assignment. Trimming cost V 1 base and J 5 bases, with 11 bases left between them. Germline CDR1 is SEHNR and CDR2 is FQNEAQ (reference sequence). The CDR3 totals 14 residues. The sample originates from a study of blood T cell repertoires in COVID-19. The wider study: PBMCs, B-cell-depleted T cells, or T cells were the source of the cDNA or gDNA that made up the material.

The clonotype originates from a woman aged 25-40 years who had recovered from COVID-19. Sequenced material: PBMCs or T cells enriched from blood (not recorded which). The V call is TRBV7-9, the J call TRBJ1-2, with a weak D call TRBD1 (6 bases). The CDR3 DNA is TGTGCCAGCAGCTTAGGTCGACAGGTTTATGGCTACACCTTC. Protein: CASSLGRQVYGYTF.